The next 29 T cell receptor beta chains were all read from a single sample in a study of cytomegalovirus exposure and HLA in healthy donors. The method was immunoSEQ multiplex PCR; TCRdb's version includes in-frame clones alone and lacks a portion of them. The table lists fewer than 350,000 clones, 88% of them singletons. Sequenced material: PBMCs. The source is a woman aged 18-29 years in good health and CMV-seronegative.

This sequence joins TRBV25-1 and TRBJ2-1; D is perhaps TRBD2 (5 bases). The V gene lost 5 bases and the J gene lost 2 bases, with 13 bases spanning the gap. The CDR3 contains 15 residues. Germline-derived CDR1 and CDR2 are MGHDK and SYGVNS. The CDR3 here is CASSLRGSPYNEQFF. The CDR3 DNA reads as TGTGCCAGCAGTCTGCGTGGGAGCCCCTACAATGAGCAGTTCTTC.

The V and J genes are TRBV6-6 and TRBJ2-7; a weak D match, TRBD2 (5 bases). From germline, CDR1 is MNHNY and CDR2 SVGAGI (reference sequence). CDR3 length: 14 residues. V gave up 4 bases and J gave up 0 bases, with 10 bases separating them. The CDR3 loop is CASSWVGSSYEQYF. The DNA for the CDR3 is TGTGCCAGCAGTTGGGTTGGGAGCTCCTACGAGCAGTACTTC.

CDR3 DNA: TGTGCCAGCACCTGGGCAGGGGGAACTGAAGCTTTCTTT. Its translation: CASTWAGGTEAFF. The rearrangement links TRBV27 to TRBJ1-1, with 7 bases matching TRBD1. Germline loops: CDR1 MNHEY, CDR2 SMNVEV (reference sequence). The CDR3 covers 13 residues. The J segment lost 5 bases and the V segment lost 7 bases, leaving 7 bases of the junction unmatched.

This clone was detected only once. The chain couples TRBV7-2 to TRBJ2-4, with D possibly TRBD2 on 7 matching bases. CDR3 length: 17 amino acids. Trimming pared 4 bases from V and 3 bases from J, leaving 19 bases between. Germline assignment: CDR1 SGHTA and CDR2 FQGNSA. The CDR3 sequence: CASSSPGRGESKNIQYF. CDR3 bases: TGTGCCAGCAGCTCTCCTGGGAGGGGGGAAAGCAAAAACATTCAGTACTTC. Together with reference TRBV7-2 and TRBJ2-4, the CDR3 gives the full variable domain: GAGVSQSPSNKVTEKGKDVELRCDPISGHTALYWYRQSLGQGLEFLIYFQGNSAPDKSGLPSDRFSAERTGGSVSTLTIQRTQQEDSAVYLCASSSPGRGESKNIQYFGAGTRLSVL.

The V call is TRBV2, the J call TRBJ2-1; weak D call: TRBD2 (6 bases). This CDR3 has 13 amino acids. Germline assignment: CDR1 SNHLY and CDR2 FYNNEI. V was shortened by 6 bases and J by 6 bases, with 12 bases between the two germline ends. The CDR3: CASREGPSNEQFF. DNA of the CDR3: TGTGCCAGCAGGGAGGGACCGAGCAATGAGCAGTTCTTC.

This clone was counted a single time. The chain carries TRBV9 and TRBJ2-5, with 7 bases that match TRBD1. CDR1 is SGDLS and CDR2 is YYNGEE in the germline V gene. The length of the CDR3 is 15 residues. V was pared by 2 bases and J by 3 bases, with 7 bases of the junction left unmatched. The CDR3 here is CASSVEGRGKETQYF. CDR3 DNA: TGTGCCAGCAGCGTTGAAGGCAGGGGGAAAGAGACCCAGTACTTC.

V is TRBV28 and J is TRBJ1-2; D gene uncertain. The V gene lost 1 base and the J gene lost 4 bases, with 10 bases spanning the gap. The CDR3 covers 14 residues. Germline V gene lookup returns CDR1 MDHEN and CDR2 SYDVKM. CDR3 sequence (DNA): TGTGCCAGCAGTTTATCGGAGCGAATCTATGGCTACACCTTC. It yields the protein CASSLSERIYGYTF.

The rearrangement joins TRBV21-1 to TRBJ1-1; TRBD1, as called in the table, went unchecked against the DNA. TRBV21-1 has pseudogene status. This CDR3 region has 17 residues. For the CDR3, the DNA is TGTGCCAGCAGCAACAGTGTGGAACAGGTGATGAACACTGAAGCTTTCTTT. As protein: CASSNSVEQVMNTEAFF.

The chain has TRBV2 and TRBJ1-3; D possibly corresponds to TRBD1 (5 bases). V was shortened by 6 bases and J by 4 bases, with 10 bases between the two germline ends. The germline V gene encodes CDR1 SNHLY and CDR2 FYNNEI. CDR3 length: 13 amino acids. CDR3 DNA sequence: TGTGCCAGCAGCCCGGGGGACGGAAACACCATATATTTT. The encoded protein is CASSPGDGNTIYF. Filled out from reference TRBV2 and TRBJ1-3, the complete variable domain reads EPEVTQTPSHQVTQMGQEVILRCVPISNHLYFYWYRQILGQKVEFLVSFYNNEISEKSEIFDDQFSVERPDGSNFTLKIRSTKLEDSAMYFCASSPGDGNTIYFGEGSWLTVV.

The rearrangement uses TRBV2 and TRBJ2-1, with D possibly TRBD2 on 7 matching bases. The CDR3 loop spans 15 amino acids. V was shortened by 6 bases and J by 4 bases, with 16 bases between the two germline ends. Germline V gene sequence: CDR1 SNHLY, CDR2 FYNNEI. The CDR3 loop is CASSRGGGDYNEQFF. DNA of the CDR3: TGTGCCAGCAGCCGAGGAGGGGGGGATTACAATGAGCAGTTCTTC.

The chain has TRBV6-1 and TRBJ2-7, with 11 bases matching TRBD1. The CDR3 runs to 15 residues. Unmatched junction bases numbered 6, after V lost 2 bases and J lost 6 bases. The germline CDR1 and CDR2 sequences are MNHNS and SASEGT. The CDR3 nucleotides read TGTGCCAGCAGTGAACTGTCCGGGACAGGGGGCGAGCAGTACTTC. It encodes CASSELSGTGGEQYF.

The chain joins TRBV7-6 to TRBJ2-2; the match to TRBD1 covers 9 bases. V shed 4 bases, J shed 6 bases, and the junction held 6 bases outside the gene matches. CDR3 length: 15 residues. The V gene's germline CDR1 is SGHVS and CDR2 FNYEAQ. The CDR3 spells CASSWGTGRPGELFF. CDR3 DNA: TGTGCCAGCAGCTGGGGGACAGGGAGGCCCGGGGAGCTGTTTTTT.

The J gene is TRBJ2-7, the V gene TRBV15; D is perhaps TRBD2 (6 bases). V was shortened by 6 bases and J by 5 bases, with 14 bases between the two germline ends. The CDR3 sequence is 13 residues long. Germline V lookup: CDR1 LNHNV, CDR2 YYDKDF (reference sequence). The CDR3: CATRGLGEHEQYF. CDR3 nucleotides: TGTGCCACCAGGGGACTCGGGGAACACGAGCAGTACTTC. Full variable domain (remainder filled in from reference TRBV15 and TRBJ2-7): DAMVIQNPRYQVTQFGKPVTLSCSQTLNHNVMYWYQQKSSQAPKLLFHYYDKDFNNEADTPDNFQSRRPNTSFCFLDIRSPGLGDTAMYLCATRGLGEHEQYFGPGTRLTVT.

The V gene is TRBV28, the J gene TRBJ1-2; 11 nucleotides agree with TRBD1. CDR1 and CDR2 from the germline V gene are MDHEN and SYDVKM. The junction had 14 bases not matched to a gene; V was cut back by 6 bases and J by 8 bases. This CDR3 region has 16 residues. The chain's CDR3 is CASRITGTGGLGGYTF. The CDR3, as DNA: TGTGCCAGCAGGATAACCGGGACAGGGGGTTTGGGCGGCTACACCTTC.

The chain carries TRBV12-5 and TRBJ2-7; 8 nucleotides match TRBD2. This CDR3 has 14 residues. With 1 base clipped from V and 7 bases from J, the junction kept 6 bases outside the gene matches. Germline CDR1 and CDR2: LGHNT and FRNRAP. CDR3 protein: CASGLDSAGAEQYF. As DNA, the CDR3 is TGTGCTAGTGGTTTGGACTCAGCGGGAGCAGAGCAGTACTTC.

The rearrangement uses TRBV5-1 and TRBJ2-3; D possibly corresponds to TRBD1 (6 bases). CDR3 length: 16 amino acids. Germline values: CDR1 SGHRS, CDR2 YFSETQ. V was cut by 4 bases and J by 2 bases, with 17 bases left in between. Written as DNA, the CDR3 is TGCGCCAGCAGCCCGAAAACGACAGGACCCACAGATACGCAGTATTTT. Translating gives CASSPKTTGPTDTQYF.

J is TRBJ1-1 and V is TRBV28; 7 nucleotides align to TRBD1. CDR1 is MDHEN and CDR2 is SYDVKM in the germline V gene. This CDR3 is 13 amino acids long. V was pared by 5 bases and J by 1 base, with 1 base of the junction left unmatched. The CDR3 protein is CASSHRGNTEAFF. As DNA, the CDR3 is TGTGCCAGCAGTCACAGGGGGAACACTGAAGCTTTCTTT.

The chain uses TRBV15 and TRBJ2-2; a possible D gene is TRBD1 (5 bases). Per germline, CDR1 LNHNV and CDR2 YYDKDF (reference sequence). The CDR3 extends over 16 amino acids. V shed 0 bases and J shed 6 bases, with 14 bases lying between them. The CDR3 nucleotides read TGTGCCACCAGCAGAGATTTAGGGGCGTGGGCCGGGGAGCTGTTTTTT. This translates into CATSRDLGAWAGELFF.

CDR3 region: CAISGSPSGGRALTEQYF. CDR3 bases: TGTGCCATCAGTGGATCGCCGAGTGGCGGGAGGGCCCTTACCGAGCAGTACTTC. The V call is TRBV10-3, the J call TRBJ2-7; 9 positions agree with TRBD2. Germline V gene data show CDR1 as ENHRY and CDR2 as SYGVKD. Unmatched junction bases numbered 19, after V lost 4 bases and J lost 6 bases. The CDR3 is 18 amino acids.

The V gene is TRBV11-3, the J gene TRBJ2-1; TRBD2 agrees at 10 bases. CDR1 SGHNT and CDR2 YENEEA come from the germline V gene. With 0 bases clipped from V and 4 bases from J, the junction kept 9 bases outside the gene matches. The length of the CDR3 is 18 residues. The CDR3 region is CASSLDSAGGLGYNEQFF. The CDR3 DNA sequence: TGTGCCAGCAGCTTAGATTCAGCGGGAGGGCTAGGTTACAATGAGCAGTTCTTC.

J is TRBJ2-3 and V is TRBV5-6; D ambiguous. Trimming stripped 4 bases from V and 2 bases from J, with 8 bases between. This CDR3 contains 13 residues. Germline CDR1 reads SGHDT; CDR2 reads YYEEEE. The CDR3 here is CASSPTNTDTQYF. The CDR3 bases are TGTGCCAGCAGCCCTACTAACACAGATACGCAGTATTTT.

The table lists this clone with a count of one. The chain links TRBV28 to TRBJ1-1; 7 bases align to TRBD1. The CDR3 totals 14 residues. CDR1 and CDR2 (germline): MDHEN, SYDVKM. The CDR3 region has the DNA TGTGGTATAGGGACAGCCCAGAGCAACACTGAAGCTTTCTTT. Translation gives CGIGTAQSNTEAFF.

This chain joins TRBV7-8 and TRBJ1-1, with D possibly TRBD1 on 5 matching bases. Trimming cost V 6 bases and J 2 bases, with 10 bases left between them. The CDR3 contains 13 residues. CDR1 and CDR2 from the germline V gene are SGHVS and FQNEAQ. The CDR3 here is CASSSTVNTEAFF. The CDR3 DNA reads TGTGCCAGCAGTTCGACAGTTAACACTGAAGCTTTCTTT.

The chain combines TRBV5-4 with TRBJ1-2; D may be TRBD1 (5 bases). Germline-derived CDR1 and CDR2 are SGHNT and YYREEE (reference sequence). The CDR3 totals 14 residues. Trimming stripped 3 bases from V and 6 bases from J, with 15 bases between. CDR3: CASSWGVFPDGYTF. Here the CDR3 DNA reads TGTGCCAGCAGCTGGGGGGTTTTCCCCGATGGCTACACCTTC. The variable domain in full, with the rest retrieved from reference TRBV5-4 and TRBJ1-2, is ETGVTQSPTHLIKTRGQQVTLRCSSQSGHNTVSWYQQALGQGPQFIFQYYREEENGRGNFPPRFSGLQFPNYSSELNVNALELDDSALYLCASSWGVFPDGYTFGSGTRLTVV.

This chain uses TRBV28 with TRBJ2-3; no firm D call. Germline loops: CDR1 MDHEN, CDR2 SYDVKM. This CDR3 is built from 12 residues. Trimming removed 3 bases from V and 6 bases from J, with 7 bases in between. CDR3 in amino acids: CASSFTTDTQYF. The CDR3 DNA sequence: TGTGCCAGCAGTTTCACTACGGATACGCAGTATTTT.

The rearrangement uses TRBV28 and TRBJ2-3, with 9 bases matching TRBD2. Germline CDR1 MDHEN, CDR2 SYDVKM. This CDR3 spans 14 amino acids. Germline trimming cut 4 bases from V and 6 bases from J; bases unmatched to any gene: 5. CDR3 bases: TGTGCCAGCAGTTCTAGCGGGATGGTCGATACGCAGTATTTT. Amino acids: CASSSSGMVDTQYF.

This chain links TRBV6-4 with TRBJ2-1, with 8 nucleotides matching TRBD2. Germline assignment: CDR1 MRHNA and CDR2 SNTAGT. V lost 3 bases, J lost 6 bases, and 7 bases stayed unmatched. This CDR3 is 15 amino acids long. The CDR3 sequence: CASSEGTSNLNEQFF. The CDR3 DNA is TGTGCCAGCAGTGAAGGGACTAGTAATCTCAATGAGCAGTTCTTC.

The chain carries TRBV7-2 and TRBJ2-7; no reliable D call. V lost 2 bases, J lost 4 bases, and 9 bases lay in between. The CDR3 loop spans 13 amino acids. Germline V gene lookup returns CDR1 SGHTA and CDR2 FQGNSA. The CDR3 DNA sequence: TGTGCCAGCAGCTTATCCGAGGCTTACGAGCAGTACTTC. Protein: CASSLSEAYEQYF.

This CDR3 reads CASSSSLVQETQYF. The DNA of the CDR3 is TGCGCCAGCAGCTCCTCACTAGTCCAAGAGACCCAGTACTTC. The chain is built from TRBV5-1 and TRBJ2-5; TRBD2 is a possible D gene (5 bases). The CDR3 extends over 14 amino acids. V lost 3 bases and J 1 base, leaving 10 bases between the germline ends. The germline gives CDR1 SGHRS, CDR2 YFSETQ.